The following is a T cell receptor (beta chain) sequence with its context. CDR1 and CDR2 from the germline V gene are LGHDT and YNNKEL (reference sequence). The CDR3 has 17 amino acids. Trimming took 1 base from V and 3 from J; bases not matched to a gene: 4. The entry originates in a study of blood T cell repertoires in COVID-19. About the study: Researchers got acute and convalescent COVID-19 samples from the United States, Italy and Spain. The analysed material was cDNA or gDNA that came from T cells, B-cell-depleted T cells, or PBMCs.

Method: immunoSEQ multiplex PCR; TCRdb's copy keeps in-frame clones and lacks some. The repertoire holds about 210,000 clones, with approximately 85% as singletons. This TCR came from a woman aged 70-85 years with COVID-19, enrolled during active disease. The chain employs TRBV3-1 (or the pseudogene TRBV3-2) and TRBJ2-2, with 11 bases lining up with TRBD1. Sequenced sample: peripheral blood. CDR3 sequence: CASSQGDRGVDTGELFF. The DNA for the CDR3 is TGTGCCAGCAGCCAAGGGGACAGGGGGGTGGACACCGGGGAGCTGTTTTTT.